The 9 T cell receptor beta chains given below trace back to one sample, sequenced in a study of a mutant IDH1 vaccine in newly diagnosed glioma. Clones were sequenced by immunoSEQ multiplex PCR, and TCRdb holds only the in-frame ones, with some missing. The sample lists tens of thousands of clones; 75% to 90% were seen once. Time point of the sample: week 5, during vaccination. Alongside topical imiquimod, each dose of vaccine comprised 300 ug of mutant IDH1 20-mer peptide. These receptors' targets are unknown. This specimen was PBMCs, taken from a glioma patient whose treatment included an IDH1 peptide vaccine. The receptors were sampled from a man in his forties with glioma.

The chain has TRBV4-2 and TRBJ1-5, with D maybe TRBD1 (5 bases). This CDR3 has 15 amino acids. Germline lookup yields CDR1 LGHNA and CDR2 YNFKEQ. Between the trimmed V and J ends, which lost 0 bases and 0 bases, there was a span of 6 bases. CDR3 sequence reads: CASSQEGDSNQPQHF. The CDR3 DNA reads as TGTGCCAGCAGCCAAGAAGGGGATAGCAATCAGCCCCAGCATTTT.

This clone was seen a handful of times. CDR3 in amino acids: CASSLGLGTEQDGYTF. CDR3 DNA: TGTGCCAGCAGCCTCGGGCTAGGAACGGAACAGGACGGCTACACCTTC. The V gene is TRBV7-9, the J gene TRBJ1-2, with D perhaps TRBD1 (5 bases). Trimming pared 5 bases from V and 8 bases from J, leaving 24 bases between. Germline CDR1 reads SEHNR; CDR2 reads FQNEAQ (reference sequence). This CDR3 contains 16 residues. The full variable domain, its missing parts supplied by reference TRBV7-9 and TRBJ1-2, is DTGVSQNPRHKITKRGQNVTFRCDPISEHNRLYWYRQTLGQGPEFLTYFQNEAQLEKSRLLSDRFSAERPKGSFSTLEIQRTEQGDSAMYLCASSLGLGTEQDGYTFGSGTRLTVV.

In DNA, the CDR3 is TGTGCCAGCAGCCAAAGTCATGTGCAAGAGACCCAGTACTTC. Amino acid sequence: CASSQSHVQETQYF. V and J are TRBV7-2 and TRBJ2-5; D is ambiguous. Germline V lookup: CDR1 SGHTA, CDR2 FQGNSA. CDR3 length equals 14 residues. Trimming took 5 bases from V and 2 from J, leaving 12 bases between them.

The chain joins TRBV6-5 to TRBJ2-3; D call uncertain. Trimming removed 6 bases from V and 5 bases from J, with 12 bases in between. The CDR3 totals 13 residues. From germline, CDR1 is MNHEY and CDR2 SVGAGI. The CDR3 DNA sequence: TGTGCCAGCAGATCGGGCGTAGAAGATACGCAGTATTTT. It encodes CASRSGVEDTQYF.

V gene TRBV15 combines with J gene TRBJ1-3; tentatively, D is TRBD1 (6 bases). V gave up 0 bases and J gave up 0 bases, with 15 bases separating them. Germline CDR1 reads LNHNV; CDR2 reads YYDKDF (reference sequence). The CDR3 runs 18 residues. The CDR3, as DNA: TGTGCCACCAGCAGAGATGGGGGCAGGCTTCGCTCTGGAAACACCATATATTTT. Its protein is CATSRDGGRLRSGNTIYF.

This chain joins TRBV4-2 and TRBJ2-2, with 7 nucleotides matching TRBD2. Germline trimming cut 2 bases from V and 4 bases from J; bases unmatched to any gene: 13. Germline CDR1 reads LGHNA; CDR2 reads YNFKEQ. CDR3 length: 18 residues. The DNA for the CDR3 is TGTGCCAGCAGCCAACTTGGTGCCGGGACTACAATCACCGGGGAGCTGTTTTTT. Translating gives CASSQLGAGTTITGELFF.

This chain uses TRBV28 with TRBJ1-5; D gene uncertain. The V end was cut by 8 bases, the J end by 4 bases, with 3 bases between. CDR3 length: 10 amino acids. Germline values: CDR1 MDHEN, CDR2 SYDVKM. The CDR3 region has the DNA TGTGCCAGCGGTAATCAGCCCCAGCATTTT. The encoded protein is CASGNQPQHF.

The chain links TRBV10-3 to TRBJ2-1; no reliable D call. The germline V gene encodes CDR1 ENHRY and CDR2 SYGVKD. The CDR3 is made up of 15 amino acids. The V end lost 0 bases, the J end lost 8 bases, and 14 bases lay between the germline ends. The CDR3 region has the DNA TGTGCCATCAGTGAGTCTTCTAACTCGTTCTATGAGCAGTTCTTC. This codes for CAISESSNSFYEQFF.

This clone was observed a handful of times. The V and J genes are TRBV7-8 and TRBJ1-3, with TRBD1 as a possible D gene (5 bases). CDR3 length equals 15 residues. The germline CDR1 and CDR2 sequences are SGHVS and FQNEAQ. V gave up 6 bases and J gave up 0 bases, with 12 bases separating them. The CDR3 region has the DNA TGTGCCAGCAGTTCCGCAGGGAGCTCTGGAAACACCATATATTTT. As protein: CASSSAGSSGNTIYF. Drawing the rest from reference TRBV7-8 and TRBJ1-3, the complete variable domain is GAGVSQSPRYKVAKRGQDVALRCDPISGHVSLFWYQQALGQGPEFLTYFQNEAQLDKSGLPSDRFFAERPEGSVSTLKIQRTQQEDSAVYLCASSSAGSSGNTIYFGEGSWLTVV.